What follows are 25 T cell receptor beta chains derived from one specimen sequenced in a study of T cell repertoires in ileal Crohn's disease. Repertoires were generated with immunoSEQ multiplex PCR, while TCRdb's copy carries only in-frame clones and drops some. The table includes fewer than 10,000 clones, approximately 80% detected once. Sample: ileal tissue. These receptor sequences come from an adult with Crohn's disease.

DNA of the CDR3: TGCAGCGCCGCGGGGGACTTCTACGACAATGAGCAGTTCTTC. Amino acids: CSAAGDFYDNEQFF. The chain is built from TRBV29-1 and TRBJ2-1; 7 positions match TRBD2. With V trimmed by 7 bases and J by 5 bases, 11 bases remained unmatched. CDR3 length equals 14 residues. Germline CDR1 SQVTM, CDR2 ANQGSEA.

The chain uses TRBV7-2 and TRBJ2-3; D is unresolved. There are 17 residues in the CDR3. The germline V gene has CDR1 SGHTA and CDR2 FQGNSA. V was cut by 1 base and J by 1 base, with 15 bases left in between. CDR3 in amino acids: CASSLGPPGGGTDTQYF. CDR3 sequence (DNA): TGTGCCAGCAGCTTAGGCCCCCCGGGCGGTGGCACAGATACGCAGTATTTT.

This clone was detected a few times. The chain joins TRBV10-3 to TRBJ1-2, with 7 nucleotides matching TRBD1. Per germline, CDR1 ENHRY and CDR2 SYGVKD. The CDR3 covers 14 residues. Unmatched junction bases numbered 10, after V lost 6 bases and J lost 6 bases. The CDR3 loop reads CAISLSKGADGYTF. The CDR3 bases are TGTGCCATCAGCCTCTCGAAGGGGGCGGATGGCTACACCTTC.

The chain has TRBV11-2 and TRBJ2-2; TRBD1 is a possible D gene (7 bases). V was trimmed by 6 bases and J by 0 bases, leaving 11 bases between them. CDR1 is SGHAT, CDR2 FQNNGV, per germline. This CDR3 region has 15 residues. The CDR3 here is CASRGGTANTGELFF. CDR3 nucleotide sequence: TGTGCCAGCAGAGGGGGGACAGCGAACACCGGGGAGCTGTTTTTT.

The chain recombines TRBV7-2 with TRBJ1-3; D perhaps matches TRBD1 (6 bases). Germline-derived CDR1 and CDR2 are SGHTA and FQGNSA. V was cut by 5 bases and J by 8 bases, with 19 bases left in between. CDR3 length equals 15 residues. The CDR3 bases are TGTGCCAGCAGCACCCACAGACAGGTTACGGACACCATATATTTT. Translating it yields CASSTHRQVTDTIYF. Full variable domain (rest looked up from reference TRBV7-2 and TRBJ1-3): GAGVSQSPSNKVTEKGKDVELRCDPISGHTALYWYRQSLGQGLEFLIYFQGNSAPDKSGLPSDRFSAERTGGSVSTLTIQRTQQEDSAVYLCASSTHRQVTDTIYFGEGSWLTVV.

The V gene is TRBV10-3, the J gene TRBJ2-3; TRBD2 matches 11 bases. V shed 7 bases, J shed 2 bases, and the junction held 8 bases outside the gene matches. The CDR3 spans 16 residues. Germline V gene data show CDR1 as ENHRY and CDR2 as SYGVKD. The CDR3 DNA follows: TGTGCCATCACCGATAAGACTAGCGGGGACACAGATACGCAGTATTTT. This translates into CAITDKTSGDTDTQYF.

The chain uses TRBV15 and TRBJ1-1; D is undetermined. Germline V gene sequence: CDR1 LNHNV, CDR2 YYDKDF (reference sequence). The length of the CDR3 is 13 residues. With 3 bases removed from V and 4 bases from J, the gap between germline ends came to 9 bases. The CDR3 sequence is CATSRGIGTEAFF. CDR3 in DNA: TGTGCCACCAGCAGGGGGATCGGCACTGAAGCTTTCTTT.

The chain recombines TRBV7-2 with TRBJ1-5; a possible D gene is TRBD1 (6 bases). This CDR3 contains 14 residues. From germline, CDR1 is SGHTA and CDR2 FQGNSA. The germline V and J ends were trimmed by 5 bases and 7 bases, with 15 bases remaining between them. Written as DNA, the CDR3 is TGTGCCAGCAGCGGTGGGGGGGCTCGGCAGCCCCAGCATTTT. This gives the protein CASSGGGARQPQHF.

This clone showed up just once. The rearrangement joins TRBV9 to TRBJ2-3; D uncertain. CDR3 length: 13 residues. V lost 3 bases and J 2 bases, leaving 7 bases between the germline ends. CDR1 is SGDLS, CDR2 YYNGEE, per germline. CDR3 DNA: TGTGCCAGCAGCGGGTGGGCCACAGATACGCAGTATTTT. The encoded protein is CASSGWATDTQYF.

This clone was picked up a small number of times. The genes are TRBV7-9 and TRBJ1-2; 7 bases are a match to TRBD1. The CDR3 consists of 16 residues. Germline loops: CDR1 SEHNR, CDR2 FQNEAQ (reference sequence). V was pared by 6 bases and J by 0 bases, with 10 bases of the junction left unmatched. This chain's CDR3 is CASRRQGAFPNYGYTF. The CDR3 DNA sequence: TGTGCCAGCAGGCGACAGGGAGCCTTTCCTAACTATGGCTACACCTTC. Full variable domain (outside the CDR3, taken from reference TRBV7-9 and TRBJ1-2): DTGVSQNPRHKITKRGQNVTFRCDPISEHNRLYWYRQTLGQGPEFLTYFQNEAQLEKSRLLSDRFSAERPKGSFSTLEIQRTEQGDSAMYLCASRRQGAFPNYGYTFGSGTRLTVV.

This chain uses TRBV7-2 with TRBJ1-2, with D maybe TRBD1 (6 bases). The germline V gene encodes CDR1 SGHTA and CDR2 FQGNSA. The CDR3 is made up of 14 amino acids. Between the trimmed V and J ends, which lost 5 bases and 2 bases, there was a span of 12 bases. Here the CDR3 DNA reads TGTGCCAGCAGCGTGGACAGCCACAACTATGGCTACACCTTC. Amino acids: CASSVDSHNYGYTF.

The chain is built from TRBV6-1 and TRBJ1-5; 7 bases align to TRBD1. Germline V lookup: CDR1 MNHNS, CDR2 SASEGT. The CDR3 contains 17 residues. V lost 2 bases to trimming and J lost 6 bases; unmatched junction nucleotides: 13. In DNA form, the CDR3 reads TGTGCCAGCAGTGAATCCTACCTGACAGGGAGGTTTCAGCCCCAGCATTTT. Its translation: CASSESYLTGRFQPQHF.

The chain uses TRBV9 and TRBJ2-1; 7 positions match TRBD1. Trimming at V came to 0 bases and at J to 5 bases, leaving 5 bases not matched to a gene. Germline V CDR1 and CDR2: SGDLS, YYNGEE. CDR3 length equals 15 residues. The CDR3 loop is CASSVVTGTHNEQFF. In nucleotides, the CDR3 is TGTGCCAGCAGCGTAGTGACAGGGACCCACAATGAGCAGTTCTTC.

Only one count was recorded for this clone. The chain uses TRBV28 and TRBJ1-2; D gene ambiguous. Trimming cost V 7 bases and J 4 bases, with 19 bases left between them. Germline-derived CDR1 and CDR2 are MDHEN and SYDVKM. CDR3 length equals 15 residues. The CDR3 is CASIPARRRFYGYTF. The CDR3, as DNA: TGTGCCAGCATCCCCGCCCGACGACGGTTCTATGGCTACACCTTC.

The CDR3 spells CASSRGKNTEAFF. The CDR3 DNA is TGTGCCAGCAGCAGGGGCAAGAACACTGAAGCTTTCTTT. The chain is built from TRBV27 and TRBJ1-1, with D maybe TRBD1 (6 bases). This CDR3 has 13 amino acids. Germline V CDR1 and CDR2: MNHEY, SMNVEV (reference sequence). Between the trimmed V and J ends, which lost 6 bases and 1 base, there was a span of 9 bases.

The rearrangement joins TRBV6-6 to TRBJ1-2; no definite D call. From germline, CDR1 is MNHNY and CDR2 SVGAGI (reference sequence). Trimming stripped 0 bases from V and 2 bases from J, with 7 bases between. The length of the CDR3 is 14 residues. Written as DNA, the CDR3 is TGTGCCAGCAGTTACTCGAGAGGAAACTATGGCTACACCTTC. Its translation is CASSYSRGNYGYTF.

The chain combines TRBV7-3 with TRBJ1-1; TRBD1 might be the D (6 bases). In germline, CDR1 is SGHTA, CDR2 FQGTGA. V was pared by 5 bases and J by 3 bases, with 10 bases between. The CDR3 has 13 residues. CDR3 protein: CASSAQGDTEAFF. The CDR3, as DNA: TGTGCCAGCAGCGCACAGGGAGACACTGAAGCTTTCTTT.

The rearrangement joins TRBV7-8 to TRBJ2-5; 7 bases line up with TRBD2. The CDR3 length is 15 residues. Germline V gene sequence: CDR1 SGHVS, CDR2 FQNEAQ. With 2 bases clipped from V and 2 bases from J, the junction kept 5 bases outside the gene matches. The CDR3 spells CASSLRLAEQETQYF. The CDR3 nucleotides read TGTGCCAGCAGCTTACGGCTAGCGGAACAAGAGACCCAGTACTTC.

Note on this clone: Other nucleotide sequences in the sample specify the same CDR3. The chain joins TRBV6-1 to TRBJ1-5; 7 positions match TRBD1. Germline assignment: CDR1 MNHNS and CDR2 SASEGT. The V and J ends lost 1 base and 7 bases, in that order; junction bases with no gene match: 7. The CDR3 spans 15 residues. CDR3 residues: CASSEGQGVGQPQHF. The CDR3 region has the DNA TGTGCCAGCAGTGAAGGACAGGGCGTGGGACAGCCCCAGCATTTT.

The chain joins TRBV28 to TRBJ1-2; no reliable D call. Per the germline V gene, CDR1 is MDHEN and CDR2 is SYDVKM. V gave up 6 bases and J gave up 3 bases, with 26 bases separating them. CDR3 length: 18 residues. The CDR3 is CASSPLMAEDTRDYGYTF. The DNA for the CDR3 is TGTGCCAGCAGCCCGTTAATGGCCGAGGATACTCGGGACTATGGCTACACCTTC.

This clone was observed a single time. The V gene is TRBV5-4, the J gene TRBJ1-2; no clear D. Germline CDR1 reads SGHNT; CDR2 reads YYREEE (reference sequence). The CDR3 has 15 residues. V dropped 4 bases and J dropped 5 bases, with 18 bases sitting between them. CDR3 DNA: TGTGCCAGCAGCATGATCGGACCGAGCTCTTATGGCTACACCTTC. Translating it yields CASSMIGPSSYGYTF.

This chain joins TRBV5-4 and TRBJ2-7; 13 bases are shared with TRBD2. CDR3 size: 15 residues. Germline V lookup: CDR1 SGHNT, CDR2 YYREEE (reference sequence). Trimming took 4 bases from V and 4 from J; bases not matched to a gene: 5. In nucleotides, the CDR3 is TGTGCCAGCAGCATGGGACTAGCGGGGATTTACGAGCAGTACTTC. Translated, it gives CASSMGLAGIYEQYF.

This sequence joins TRBV21-1 and TRBJ2-1; the table's D gene call, TRBD2, was not cross checked with the DNA. TRBV21-1 is a known pseudogene. This CDR3 spans 15 amino acids. CDR3 coding DNA: TGTGCCAGCAGCAAGGGGACTAGCGGGATAGATGAGCAGTTCTTC. Translated: CASSKGTSGIDEQFF.

The chain employs TRBV28 and TRBJ1-5; D remains unclear. Trimming pared 6 bases from V and 7 bases from J, leaving 10 bases between. Germline values: CDR1 MDHEN, CDR2 SYDVKM. This CDR3 contains 12 residues. In DNA form, the CDR3 reads TGTGCCAGCAGCCAACAACACCAGCCCCAGCATTTT. It is translated as CASSQQHQPQHF.

The chain is built from TRBV7-9 and TRBJ1-2; TRBD1 agrees at 9 bases. J lost 5 bases, V lost 5 bases, and 6 bases had no gene match. The CDR3 has 14 amino acids. Germline V gives CDR1 SEHNR, CDR2 FQNEAQ (reference sequence). The CDR3, as DNA: TGTGCCAGCAGCAGAGGACAGGGGTCGTATGGCTACACCTTC. It encodes CASSRGQGSYGYTF.